Listed below are T cell receptor beta chains from one sample, sequenced in a study of T cells in Graves' hyperthyroidism and ophthalmopathy. Each CDR3 protein gets one entry after TCRdb re-called the multiplex PCR reads with MiXCR. The data show roughly 530,000 distinct CDR3 sequences, with approximately 17% seen just once and 17% held by the top ten. Input material: blood. These receptors were taken from a woman younger than 30 with Graves' ophthalmopathy. The CDR3 runs from the conserved cysteine through the conserved F or W. A D gene is named only where the DNA matches it firmly. Clone size is stated in some rows and not others, as once, few, many or a class when expanded.

J: TRBJ1-1
V: TRBV28
size: NA
D: NA
CDR3: CASSLREKDTEAFF
DNA: TGTGCCAGCAGTTTAAGAGAGAAGGACACTGAAGCTTTCTTT

J: TRBJ1-2
V: TRBV29-1
size: few
D: TRBD1
CDR3: CSVGGTGVRGYTF
DNA: TGCAGCGTAGGCGGGACAGGGGTTCGTGGCTACACCTTC

J: TRBJ2-7
V: TRBV5-6
size: NA
D: NA
CDR3: CASSFKDSPTYEQYF
DNA: TGTGCCAGCAGCTTCAAAGACAGCCCAACCTACGAGCAGTACTTC

J: TRBJ1-5
V: TRBV19
size: NA
D: TRBD1
CDR3: CASQSTGDLVQPQHF
DNA: TGTGCCAGCCAATCTACAGGGGATTTGGTTCAGCCCCAGCATTTT

J: TRBJ2-2
V: TRBV7-2
size: few
D: NA
CDR3: CASSPRGTSTGELFF
DNA: TGTGCCAGCAGCCCTCGAGGCACCTCAACCGGGGAGCTGTTTTTT

J: TRBJ1-2
V: TRBV12-3/TRBV12-4
size: NA
D: TRBD1
CDR3: CASTRQGEPSYGYTF
DNA: TGTGCCAGCACCCGACAGGGGGAGCCTTCCTATGGCTACACCTTC

J: TRBJ2-3
V: TRBV30
size: NA
D: NA
CDR3: CAWSGSAQYF
DNA: TGTGCCTGGAGTGGATCTGCGCAGTATTTT

J: TRBJ2-1
V: TRBV11-1
size: many
D: NA
CDR3: CASSGGGDGYNEQFF
DNA: TGTGCCAGCAGCGGAGGGGGGGACGGTTACAATGAGCAGTTCTTC

J: TRBJ2-1
V: TRBV20-1
size: few
D: NA
CDR3: CSARTPTYNEQFF
DNA: TGCAGTGCTAGAACCCCCACGTACAATGAGCAGTTCTTC

J: TRBJ2-3
V: TRBV11-3
size: many
D: TRBD1
CDR3: CASSSRTGSTDTQYF
DNA: TGTGCCAGCAGCTCAAGGACAGGGAGCACAGATACGCAGTATTTT

J: TRBJ2-1
V: TRBV5-1
size: many
D: TRBD2
CDR3: CASSLAGGQYNEQFF
DNA: TGCGCCAGCAGCCTAGCGGGAGGGCAGTACAATGAGCAGTTCTTC

J: TRBJ2-7
V: TRBV28
size: many
D: NA
CDR3: CASSFRGGTYEQYF
DNA: TGTGCCAGCAGTTTTAGGGGGGGGACCTACGAGCAGTACTTC

J: TRBJ2-1
V: TRBV27
size: many
D: TRBD2
CDR3: CASSPLLAGRSYNEQFF
DNA: TGTGCCAGCAGTCCCCTTCTAGCGGGGAGATCCTACAATGAGCAGTTCTTC

J: TRBJ1-6
V: TRBV4-3
size: NA
D: NA
CDR3: CASSQDQGNNSPLHF
DNA: TGCGCCAGCAGCCAAGATCAAGGGAATAATTCACCCCTCCACTTT

J: TRBJ2-3
V: TRBV7-3
size: NA
D: NA
CDR3: CASSLTGVGGTDTQYF
DNA: TGTGCCAGCAGCTTAACAGGGGTAGGGGGCACAGATACGCAGTATTTT

J: TRBJ2-1
V: TRBV19
size: many
D: TRBD1
CDR3: CASSMQQGSGNEQFF
DNA: TGTGCCAGTAGTATGCAACAGGGGTCGGGCAATGAGCAGTTCTTC

J: TRBJ1-4
V: TRBV11-2
size: NA
D: NA
CDR3: CASSLASQGNEKLFF
DNA: TGTGCCAGCAGCTTAGCCAGCCAGGGAAATGAAAAACTGTTTTTT

J: TRBJ2-3
V: TRBV6-1
size: few
D: TRBD2
CDR3: CASSVRTSGGITDTQYF
DNA: TGTGCCAGCAGTGTACGGACTAGCGGGGGGATCACAGATACGCAGTATTTT

J: TRBJ2-1
V: TRBV20-1
size: many
D: NA
CDR3: CSALDVSSYNEQFF
DNA: TGCAGTGCCCTGGACGTGAGCTCCTACAATGAGCAGTTCTTC

J: TRBJ1-5
V: TRBV4-1
size: few
D: NA
CDR3: CASSQGLQEFNQPQHF
DNA: TGCGCCAGCAGCCAAGGCCTCCAGGAATTCAATCAGCCCCAGCATTTT

J: TRBJ2-1
V: TRBV7-9
size: many
D: NA
CDR3: CASSHTGAVGYNEQFF
DNA: TGTGCCAGCAGCCATACTGGAGCCGTTGGATACAATGAGCAGTTCTTC

J: TRBJ1-1
V: TRBV27
size: NA
D: NA
CDR3: CASSLSPGGEAFF
DNA: TGTGCCAGCAGTTTATCTCCCGGCGGTGAAGCTTTCTTT

J: TRBJ2-1
V: TRBV20-1
size: NA
D: TRBD2
CDR3: CSAEGAGGSVDEQFF
DNA: TGCAGTGCCGAGGGCGCGGGGGGGTCTGTGGATGAGCAGTTCTTC

J: TRBJ2-7
V: TRBV20-1
size: many
D: NA
CDR3: CSAMGHSSYEQYF
DNA: TGCAGTGCAATGGGACATTCATCCTACGAGCAGTACTTC

J: TRBJ1-2
V: TRBV10-3
size: few
D: TRBD1
CDR3: CAISRDRDGYTF
DNA: TGTGCCATCAGCCGGGACAGGGACGGCTACACCTTC

J: TRBJ2-7
V: TRBV5-8
size: few
D: NA
CDR3: CASTMGASSYEQYF
DNA: TGTGCCAGCACCATGGGGGCTAGCTCCTACGAGCAGTACTTC

J: TRBJ1-4
V: TRBV7-9
size: NA
D: NA
CDR3: CASSPGREKLFF
DNA: TGTGCCAGCAGCCCAGGCCGGGAAAAACTGTTTTTT

J: TRBJ1-2
V: TRBV2
size: many
D: TRBD1
CDR3: CASTRDSGIPDGGYTF
DNA: TGTGCCAGCACCCGGGACAGCGGGATTCCCGATGGTGGCTACACCTTC

J: TRBJ1-1
V: TRBV4-1
size: few
D: NA
CDR3: CASHRIAGNTEAFF
DNA: TGCGCCAGCCACAGAATTGCAGGGAACACTGAAGCTTTCTTT

J: TRBJ2-1
V: TRBV5-4
size: NA
D: NA
CDR3: CASSLRGGQPLYNEQFF
DNA: TGTGCCAGCAGCTTACGAGGAGGACAGCCCCTTTACAATGAGCAGTTCTTC

J: TRBJ2-7
V: TRBV9
size: few
D: NA
CDR3: CASSERVDYEQYF
DNA: TGTGCCAGCAGCGAACGGGTAGATTACGAGCAGTACTTC

J: TRBJ2-1
V: TRBV14
size: NA
D: TRBD1
CDR3: CASSPRDRVGDNEQFF
DNA: TGTGCCAGCAGCCCACGGGACAGGGTGGGAGACAATGAGCAGTTCTTC